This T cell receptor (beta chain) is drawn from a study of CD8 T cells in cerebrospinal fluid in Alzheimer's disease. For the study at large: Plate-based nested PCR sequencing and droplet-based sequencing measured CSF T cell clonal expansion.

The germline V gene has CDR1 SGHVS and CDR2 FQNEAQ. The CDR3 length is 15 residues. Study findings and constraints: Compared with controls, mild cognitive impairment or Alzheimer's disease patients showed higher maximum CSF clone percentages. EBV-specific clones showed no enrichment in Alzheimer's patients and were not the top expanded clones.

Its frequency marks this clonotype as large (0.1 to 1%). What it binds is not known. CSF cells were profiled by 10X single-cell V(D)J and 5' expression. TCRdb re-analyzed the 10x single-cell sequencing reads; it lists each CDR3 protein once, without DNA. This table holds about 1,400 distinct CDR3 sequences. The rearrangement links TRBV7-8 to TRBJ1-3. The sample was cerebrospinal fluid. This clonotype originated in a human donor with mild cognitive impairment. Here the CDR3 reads CASSLRSEMGNTIYF.